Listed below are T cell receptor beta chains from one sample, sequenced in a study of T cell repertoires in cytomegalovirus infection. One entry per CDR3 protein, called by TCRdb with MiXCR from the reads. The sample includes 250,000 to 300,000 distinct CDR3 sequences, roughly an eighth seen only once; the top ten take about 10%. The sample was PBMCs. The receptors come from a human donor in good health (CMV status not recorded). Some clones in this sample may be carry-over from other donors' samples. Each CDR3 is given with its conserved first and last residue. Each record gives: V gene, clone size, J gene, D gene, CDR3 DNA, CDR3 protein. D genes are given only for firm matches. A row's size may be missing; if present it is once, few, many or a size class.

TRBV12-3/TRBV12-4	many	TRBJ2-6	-	TGTGCCAGCAGTTTTCTTTTTTCGTTACAACCGAGCTCTGGGGCCAACGTCCTGACTTTC	CASSFLFSLQPSSGANVLTF
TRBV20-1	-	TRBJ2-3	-	TGCAGTGCTAGAGTTGGGGCTGGAGATACGCAGTATTTT	CSARVGAGDTQYF
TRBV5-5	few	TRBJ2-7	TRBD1	TGTGCCAGCAGCTTGGTAGGGACAGGGGGAGGGTACTTC	CASSLVGTGGGYF
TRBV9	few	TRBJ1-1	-	TGTGCCAGCAGCGTAGGGGGACTACAGGGCCCCCGAAGTGGCGCTTTCTTT	CASSVGGLQGPRSGAFF
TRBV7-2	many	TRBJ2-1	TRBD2	TGTGCCAGCAGCTTTCAAGCGGGGGGGCTGTACAATGAGCAGTTCTTC	CASSFQAGGLYNEQFF
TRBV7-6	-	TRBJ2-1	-	TGTGCCAGCAGCTTAAGCTCGGAAAAGCAGTTCTTC	CASSLSSEKQFF
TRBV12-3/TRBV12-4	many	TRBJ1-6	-	TGTGCCAGCAGCCGACGGACAGATAATAATTCACCCCTCCACTTT	CASSRRTDNNSPLHF
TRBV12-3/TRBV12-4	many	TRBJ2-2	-	TGTGCCAGCAGTTTAGAGGTAGCCGGCACCGGGGAGCTGTTTTTT	CASSLEVAGTGELFF
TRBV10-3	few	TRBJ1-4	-	TGTGCCATCAGTGAGACTTCAACTAATGAAAAACTGTTTTTT	CAISETSTNEKLFF
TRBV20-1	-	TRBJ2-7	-	TGCAGTGCAATGACATTGATCTCCTACGAGCAGTACTTC	CSAMTLISYEQYF
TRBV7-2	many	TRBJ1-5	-	TGTGCCAGCAGCTCCCTCGGCGGATATAGCAATCAGCCCCAGCATTTT	CASSSLGGYSNQPQHF
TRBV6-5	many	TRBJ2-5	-	TGTGCCAGCAGTCCTACAACGTACCAAGAGACCCAGTACTTC	CASSPTTYQETQYF
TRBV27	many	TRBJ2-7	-	TGTGCCAGCAGTCTGGCAGGGGGGATAGAAGAGCAGTACTTC	CASSLAGGIEEQYF
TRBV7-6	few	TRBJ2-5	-	TGTGCCAGCAGCTTAACCCACCAAGAGACCCAGTACTTC	CASSLTHQETQYF
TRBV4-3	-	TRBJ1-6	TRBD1	TGCGCCAGCAGCCAAAACAGGGGCTTTAATTCACCCCTCCACTTT	CASSQNRGFNSPLHF
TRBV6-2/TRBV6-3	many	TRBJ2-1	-	TGTGCCAGCAGTCAACGTCTCATTAGGGACAATGAGCAGTTCTTC	CASSQRLIRDNEQFF
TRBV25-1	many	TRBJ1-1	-	TGTGCCAGCATTGGACCAGTGAACACTGAAGCTTTCTTT	CASIGPVNTEAFF
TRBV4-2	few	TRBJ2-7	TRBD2	TGTGCCAGCAGCCAAGCAACGGGGGGGGGGTCCTACGAGCAGTACTTC	CASSQATGGGSYEQYF
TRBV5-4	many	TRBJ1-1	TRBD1	TGTGCCAGCAGCGTCTTGGACAGGGTGGACACTGAAGCTTTCTTT	CASSVLDRVDTEAFF
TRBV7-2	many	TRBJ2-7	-	TGTGCCAGCAGCCGCCCGGGGGCCCGGGACAGATTCTCCTACGAGCAGTACTTC	CASSRPGARDRFSYEQYF
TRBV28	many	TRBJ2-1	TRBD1	TGTGCCAGCAGTGCTGGGACAGGGGCGAATGAGCAGTTCTTC	CASSAGTGANEQFF
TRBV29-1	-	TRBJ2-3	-	TGCAGCGTCGCTCTCAGGGCCGCTAGCACAGATACGCAGTATTTT	CSVALRAASTDTQYF
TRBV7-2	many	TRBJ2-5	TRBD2	TGTGCCAGCAGCCCCCAAGCGGGAGTGGGCGAGACCCAGTACTTC	CASSPQAGVGETQYF
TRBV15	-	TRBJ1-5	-	TGTGCCACCAGCAGAGGAGGGCTAAATCAGCCCCAGCATTTT	CATSRGGLNQPQHF
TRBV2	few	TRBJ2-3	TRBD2	TGTGCCAGCAGAAGGACTAGCGGACTTACAGATACGCAGTATTTT	CASRRTSGLTDTQYF
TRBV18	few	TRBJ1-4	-	TGTGCCAGCTCACCCGGGACACAAAATGAAAAACTGTTTTTT	CASSPGTQNEKLFF
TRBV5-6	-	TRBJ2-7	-	TGTGCCAGCAGCGTTTACAGGGTCCCCTCCTACGAGCAGTACTTC	CASSVYRVPSYEQYF
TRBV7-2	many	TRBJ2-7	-	TGTGCCAGCAGCTTCAAACCATGGGACGGGAGCTCCTACGAGCAGTACTTC	CASSFKPWDGSSYEQYF
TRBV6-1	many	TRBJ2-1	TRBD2	TGTGCCAGCAGTGAACGGTGGGAGGGCAATGAGCAGTTCTTC	CASSERWEGNEQFF
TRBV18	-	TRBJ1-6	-	TGTGCCAGCTCACCAGTCGGGCAGGGTAATTCACCCCTCCACTTT	CASSPVGQGNSPLHF
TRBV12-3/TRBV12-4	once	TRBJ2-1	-	TGTGCCAGCAGACCGAACTCCTCCCCGAGCTATGAGCAGTTCTTC	CASRPNSSPSYEQFF
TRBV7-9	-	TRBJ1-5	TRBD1	TGTGCCAGCAGCCCTGGGACAGGGCACCAGCCCCAGCATTTT	CASSPGTGHQPQHF
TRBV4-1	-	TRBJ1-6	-	TGCGCCAGCAGCCAAGATCTAGGGTCCGTCTCACCCCTCCACTTT	CASSQDLGSVSPLHF
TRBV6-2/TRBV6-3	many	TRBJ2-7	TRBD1	TGTGCCAGCAGTCTCCCCCCGGACAGGCCTTCCTACGAGCAGTACTTC	CASSLPPDRPSYEQYF
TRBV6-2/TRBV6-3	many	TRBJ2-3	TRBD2	TGTGCCAGCAGATGGGCTAGCGGGACAGATACGCAGTATTTT	CASRWASGTDTQYF
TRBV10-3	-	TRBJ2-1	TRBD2	TGTGCCATCAGTGAACGACTAGCGGGGAGGAATGAGCAGTTCTTC	CAISERLAGRNEQFF
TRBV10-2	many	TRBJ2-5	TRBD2	TGCGCCAGCAGTGGAGAACTAGCGGGGGCCGGTAAAAAGACCCAGTACTTC	CASSGELAGAGKKTQYF
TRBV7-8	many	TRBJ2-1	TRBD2	TGTGCCAGCAGCCCGGTCCTAGCGGGGGCCTACAATGAGCAGTTCTTC	CASSPVLAGAYNEQFF
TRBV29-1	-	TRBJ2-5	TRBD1	TGCAGCGTTCGACAGGGACAAGAGACCCAGTACTTC	CSVRQGQETQYF
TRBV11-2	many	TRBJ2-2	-	TGTGCCAGCAGCCCGTTCCATTCCGCGAACACCGGGGAGCTGTTTTTT	CASSPFHSANTGELFF
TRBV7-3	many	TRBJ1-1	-	TGTGCCACGGCGGGGGCGAGGGTCACTGAAGCTTTCTTT	CATAGARVTEAFF
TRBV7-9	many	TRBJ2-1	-	TGTGCCAGCAGCTTTATCCCCATGCAGTTCTTC	CASSFIPMQFF
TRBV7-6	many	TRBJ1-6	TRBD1	TGTGCCAGCAGCTTATTTCCCCGGGACAGGCATTCACCCCTCCACTTT	CASSLFPRDRHSPLHF
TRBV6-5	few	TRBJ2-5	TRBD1	TGTGCCAGCAGTTACTGGGTCGGGACAGTCTCTAAGGTGGAGACCCAGTACTTC	CASSYWVGTVSKVETQYF
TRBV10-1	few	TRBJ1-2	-	TGCGCCAGCAGTCAACAGAGAAACTATGGCTACACCTTC	CASSQQRNYGYTF
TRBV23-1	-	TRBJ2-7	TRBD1	TGCGCCAGCAGCCAATGGTCGGACAGGGGACACGAGCAGTACTTC	CASSQWSDRGHEQYF
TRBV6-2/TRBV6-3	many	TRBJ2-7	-	TGTGCCAGCAGTTACTCGGGGTCCTCCTACGAGCAGTACTTC	CASSYSGSSYEQYF
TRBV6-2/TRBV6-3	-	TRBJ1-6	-	TGTGCCAGCAGTTCGGACACTCGTTATAATTCACCCCTCCACTTT	CASSSDTRYNSPLHF
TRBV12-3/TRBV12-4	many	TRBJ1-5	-	TGTGCCAGCAGCCCGCACAATCAGCCCCAGCATTTT	CASSPHNQPQHF
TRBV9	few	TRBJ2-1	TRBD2	TGTGCCAGCAGCGTAGAGTCTAGCGGGGGTTACAATGAGCAGTTCTTC	CASSVESSGGYNEQFF